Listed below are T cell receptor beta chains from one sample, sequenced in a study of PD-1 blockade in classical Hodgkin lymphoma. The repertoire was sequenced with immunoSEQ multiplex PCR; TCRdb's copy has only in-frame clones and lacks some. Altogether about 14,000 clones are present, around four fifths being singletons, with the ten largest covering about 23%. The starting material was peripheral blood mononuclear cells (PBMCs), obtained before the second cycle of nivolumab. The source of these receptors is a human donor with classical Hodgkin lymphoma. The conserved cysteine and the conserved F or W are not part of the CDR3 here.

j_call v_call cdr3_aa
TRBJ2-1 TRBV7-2 ASMKQVSGGNNEQF
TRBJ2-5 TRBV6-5 ASSYAGGQGGETQY
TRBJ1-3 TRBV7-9 ASSSITGWAGNTIY
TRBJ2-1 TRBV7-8 ASSSGTLNNEQF
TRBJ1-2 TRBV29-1 SVARAGDNGYT
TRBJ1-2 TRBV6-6 ASSYFNRRSNYGYT
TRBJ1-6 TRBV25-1 ASSESRTTNSPLH
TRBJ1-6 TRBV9 ASSSTGNSPLH
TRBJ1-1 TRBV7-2 ASSYTGNTEAF
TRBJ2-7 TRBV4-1 ASSSFRQTPGRFGSYEQY
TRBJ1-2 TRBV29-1 SFMRQGARGYT
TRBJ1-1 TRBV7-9 ASSLGGQLTAEAF
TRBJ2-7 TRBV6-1 ASNAAGDAPEQY
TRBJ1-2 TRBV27 ASRSRDRDNYGYT
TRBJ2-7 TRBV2 ASSEDGSMNEQY
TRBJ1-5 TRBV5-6 ASSWGGTAYQPQH
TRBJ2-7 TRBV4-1 ASSQVTGRYEQY
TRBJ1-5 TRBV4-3 ASSQEAGRQPQH
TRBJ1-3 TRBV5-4 ASSFDRSSGNTIY
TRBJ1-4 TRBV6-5 ASSYRRGTNEKLF
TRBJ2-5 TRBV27 ASSPLGTGETQY
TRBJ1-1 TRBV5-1 ASSLLSEGTEAF
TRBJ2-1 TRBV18 ASSPDSNEQF
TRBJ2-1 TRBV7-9 ASSLQETSYNEQF
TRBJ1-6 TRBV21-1 ASSQAAPFYNSPLH
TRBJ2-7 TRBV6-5 ASSYSNRGTYEQY
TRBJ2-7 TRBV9 ASSVDQRGGSYEQY
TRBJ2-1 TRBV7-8 ASSPNPGTSPNEQF
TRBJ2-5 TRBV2 ASSREETQY
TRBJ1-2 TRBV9 ASSVSGAQLYGYT
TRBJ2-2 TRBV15 ATRGSDTGELF
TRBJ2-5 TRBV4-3 ASSLHRQETQY
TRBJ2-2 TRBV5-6 ASSTLAGGLSGELF
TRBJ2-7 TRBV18 ASSPLAGEGLY
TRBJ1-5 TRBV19 ASCPTGGSNQPQH
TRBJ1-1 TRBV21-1 ASSVRLARTEAF
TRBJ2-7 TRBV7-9 ASSSTLKAHEQY
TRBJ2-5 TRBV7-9 ASSRGTTVETQY
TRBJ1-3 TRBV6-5 ASSLEFGNTIY
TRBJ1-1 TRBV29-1 SVPRGVNTEAF
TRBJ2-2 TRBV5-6 ASSLDWSNAGELF
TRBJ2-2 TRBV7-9 ASSHKGQVNTGELF
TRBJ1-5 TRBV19 ASSTGAGSNQPQH
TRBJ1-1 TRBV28 ASSPGTVLNTEAF